The 2 T cell receptor beta chains given below trace back to one sample, sequenced in a study of radiotherapy plus CTLA-4 blockade in lung cancer. This table comes from immunoSEQ multiplex PCR, and its TCRdb copy is limited to in-frame clones, with some not included. The data show 85,000 to 90,000 clones, about 78% seen once. The sample in question was peripheral blood, obtained from a patient treated with radiotherapy plus ipilimumab. Receptors were obtained from a human donor with non-small cell lung cancer that progressed on radiotherapy plus ipilimumab.

J is TRBJ2-5 and V is TRBV7-2; 13 bases line up with TRBD2. J lost 5 bases, V lost 3 bases, and 3 bases had no gene match. Germline lookup yields CDR1 SGHTA and CDR2 FQGNSA. The CDR3 extends over 15 amino acids. This chain's CDR3 is CASSFGLAGEETQYF. The CDR3 region has the DNA TGTGCCAGCAGCTTCGGACTAGCGGGGGAGGAGACCCAGTACTTC.

V gene TRBV4-2 combines with J gene TRBJ2-1; D uncertain. CDR3 length equals 16 residues. Germline loops: CDR1 LGHNA, CDR2 YNFKEQ. Trimming took 1 base from V and 1 from J, leaving 11 bases between them. In nucleotides, the CDR3 is TGTGCCAGCAGCCAAGCAATTAGTAATTCCTACAATGAGCAGTTCTTC. Amino acid sequence: CASSQAISNSYNEQFF.